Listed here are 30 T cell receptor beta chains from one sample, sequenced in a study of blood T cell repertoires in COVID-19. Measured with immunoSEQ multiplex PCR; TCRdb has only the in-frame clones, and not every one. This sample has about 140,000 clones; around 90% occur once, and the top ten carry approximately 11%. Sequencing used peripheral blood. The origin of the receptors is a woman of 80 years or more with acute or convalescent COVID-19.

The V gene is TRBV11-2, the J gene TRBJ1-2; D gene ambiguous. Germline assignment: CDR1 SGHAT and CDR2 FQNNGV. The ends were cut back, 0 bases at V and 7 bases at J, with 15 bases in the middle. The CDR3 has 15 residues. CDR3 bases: TGTGCCAGCAGCTTAGATCTCACTCGACTGGGTGGCTACACCTTC. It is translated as CASSLDLTRLGGYTF.

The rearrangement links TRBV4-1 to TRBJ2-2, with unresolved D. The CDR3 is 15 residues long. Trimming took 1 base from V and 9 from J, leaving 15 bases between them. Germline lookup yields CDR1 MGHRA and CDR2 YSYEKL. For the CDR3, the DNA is TGCGCCAGCAGCCAAGGTGCGACCCGAGGTCGGGAGCTGTTTTTT. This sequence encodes CASSQGATRGRELFF.

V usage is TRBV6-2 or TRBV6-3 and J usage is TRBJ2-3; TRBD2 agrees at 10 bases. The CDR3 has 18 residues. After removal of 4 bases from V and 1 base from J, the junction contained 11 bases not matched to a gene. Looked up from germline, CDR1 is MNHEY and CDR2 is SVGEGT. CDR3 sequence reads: CASSSSNHLAGGTDTQYF. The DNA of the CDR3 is TGTGCCAGCAGTTCCTCAAACCATCTAGCGGGGGGCACAGATACGCAGTATTTT.

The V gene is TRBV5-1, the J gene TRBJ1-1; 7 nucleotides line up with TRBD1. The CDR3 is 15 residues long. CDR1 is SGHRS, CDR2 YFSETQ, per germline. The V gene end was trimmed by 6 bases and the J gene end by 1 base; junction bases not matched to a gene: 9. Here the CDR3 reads CASKKAQGTNTEAFF. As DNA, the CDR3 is TGCGCCAGCAAGAAGGCACAGGGGACGAACACTGAAGCTTTCTTT. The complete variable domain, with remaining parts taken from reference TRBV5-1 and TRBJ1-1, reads KAGVTQTPRYLIKTRGQQVTLSCSPISGHRSVSWYQQTPGQGLQFLFEYFSETQRNKGNFPGRFSGRQFSNSRSEMNVSTLELGDSALYLCASKKAQGTNTEAFFGQGTRLTVV.

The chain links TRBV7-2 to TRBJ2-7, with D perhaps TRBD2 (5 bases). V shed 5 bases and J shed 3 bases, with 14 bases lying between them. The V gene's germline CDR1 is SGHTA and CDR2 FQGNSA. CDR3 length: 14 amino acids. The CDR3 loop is CASSPLPGFYEQYF. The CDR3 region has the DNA TGTGCCAGCAGCCCATTGCCGGGATTCTACGAGCAGTACTTC.

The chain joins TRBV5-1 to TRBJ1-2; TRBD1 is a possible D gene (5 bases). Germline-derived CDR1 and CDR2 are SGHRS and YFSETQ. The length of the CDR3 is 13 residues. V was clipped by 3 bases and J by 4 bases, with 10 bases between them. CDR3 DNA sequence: TGCGCCAGCAGCTCGACAGCGCCCTATGGCTACACCTTC. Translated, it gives CASSSTAPYGYTF.

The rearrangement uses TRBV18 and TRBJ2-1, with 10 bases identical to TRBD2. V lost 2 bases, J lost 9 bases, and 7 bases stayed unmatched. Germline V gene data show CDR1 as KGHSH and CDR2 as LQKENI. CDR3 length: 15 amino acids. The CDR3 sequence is CASSPVSGGNSEQFF. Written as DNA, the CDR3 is TGTGCCAGCTCACCAGTTAGCGGGGGGAATAGTGAGCAGTTCTTC.

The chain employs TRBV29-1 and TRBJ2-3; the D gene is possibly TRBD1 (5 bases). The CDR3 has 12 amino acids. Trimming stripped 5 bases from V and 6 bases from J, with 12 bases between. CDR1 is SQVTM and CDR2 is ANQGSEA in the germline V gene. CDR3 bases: TGCAGCGTTCAAAGGGGAAGGGATACGCAGTATTTT. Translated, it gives CSVQRGRDTQYF.

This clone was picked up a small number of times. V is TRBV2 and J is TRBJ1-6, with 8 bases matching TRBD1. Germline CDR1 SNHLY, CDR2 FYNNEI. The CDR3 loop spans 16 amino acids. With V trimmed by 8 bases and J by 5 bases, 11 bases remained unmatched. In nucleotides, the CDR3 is TGTGCCAGCGGTCGACAGGGGTCGAAAAATAATTCACCCCTCCACTTT. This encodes CASGRQGSKNNSPLHF.

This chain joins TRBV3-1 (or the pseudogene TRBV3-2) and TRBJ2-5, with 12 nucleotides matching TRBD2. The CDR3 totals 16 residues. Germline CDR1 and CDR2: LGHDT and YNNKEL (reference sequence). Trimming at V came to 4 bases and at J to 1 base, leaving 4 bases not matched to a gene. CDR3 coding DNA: TGTGCCAGCAGCCCTACTAGCGGGGGGTTCCAAGAGACCCAGTACTTC. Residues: CASSPTSGGFQETQYF.

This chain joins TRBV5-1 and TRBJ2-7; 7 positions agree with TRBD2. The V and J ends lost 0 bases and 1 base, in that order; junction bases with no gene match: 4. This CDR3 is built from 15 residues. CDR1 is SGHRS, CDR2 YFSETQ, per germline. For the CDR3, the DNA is TGCGCCAGCAGCTTGGCGGCTAGCGGATCCTACGAGCAGTACTTC. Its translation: CASSLAASGSYEQYF.

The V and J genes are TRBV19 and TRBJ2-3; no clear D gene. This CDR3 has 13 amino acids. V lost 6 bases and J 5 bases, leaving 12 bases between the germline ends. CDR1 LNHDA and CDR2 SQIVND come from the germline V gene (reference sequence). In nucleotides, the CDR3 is TGTGCCAGTAGGCTTCACACGGGAGATACGCAGTATTTT. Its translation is CASRLHTGDTQYF.

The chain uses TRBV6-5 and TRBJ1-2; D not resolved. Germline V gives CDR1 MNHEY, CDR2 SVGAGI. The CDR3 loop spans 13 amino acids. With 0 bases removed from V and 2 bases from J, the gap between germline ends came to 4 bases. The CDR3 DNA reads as TGTGCCAGCAGTTACTCCGGGAACTATGGCTACACCTTC. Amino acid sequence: CASSYSGNYGYTF.

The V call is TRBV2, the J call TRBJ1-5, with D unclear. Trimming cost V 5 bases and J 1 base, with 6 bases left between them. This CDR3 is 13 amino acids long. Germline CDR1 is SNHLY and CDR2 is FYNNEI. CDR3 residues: CASSTGSNQPQHF. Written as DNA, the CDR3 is TGTGCCAGCAGTACCGGGAGCAATCAGCCCCAGCATTTT.

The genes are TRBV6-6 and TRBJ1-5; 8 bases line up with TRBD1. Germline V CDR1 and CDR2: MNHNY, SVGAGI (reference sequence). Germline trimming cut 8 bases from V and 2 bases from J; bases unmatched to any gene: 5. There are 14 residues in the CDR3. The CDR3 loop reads CASELQGGNQPQHF. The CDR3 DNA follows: TGTGCCAGCGAACTACAGGGGGGCAATCAGCCCCAGCATTTT.

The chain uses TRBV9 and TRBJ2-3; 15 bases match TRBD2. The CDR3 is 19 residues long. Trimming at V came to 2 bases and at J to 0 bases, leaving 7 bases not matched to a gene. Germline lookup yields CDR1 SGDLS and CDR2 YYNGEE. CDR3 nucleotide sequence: TGTGCCAGCAGCGTGGGACTAGCGGGGGGTGTTTCTAGCACAGATACGCAGTATTTT. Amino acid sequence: CASSVGLAGGVSSTDTQYF. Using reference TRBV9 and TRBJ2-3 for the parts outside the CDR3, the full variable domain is DSGVTQTPKHLITATGQRVTLRCSPRSGDLSVYWYQQSLDQGLQFLIQYYNGEERAKGNILERFSAQQFPDLHSELNLSSLELGDSALYFCASSVGLAGGVSSTDTQYFGPGTRLTVL.

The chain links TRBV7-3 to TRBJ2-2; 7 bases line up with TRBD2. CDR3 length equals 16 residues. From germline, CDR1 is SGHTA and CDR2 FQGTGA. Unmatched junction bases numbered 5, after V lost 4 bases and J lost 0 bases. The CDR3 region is CASSYRGGTNTGELFF. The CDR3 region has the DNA TGTGCCAGCAGCTATCGGGGAGGGACGAACACCGGGGAGCTGTTTTTT.

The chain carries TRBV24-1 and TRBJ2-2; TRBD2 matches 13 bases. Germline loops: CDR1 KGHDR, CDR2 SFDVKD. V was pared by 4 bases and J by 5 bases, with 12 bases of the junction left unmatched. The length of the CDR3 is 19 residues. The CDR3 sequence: CATSDDTSGGALRTGELFF. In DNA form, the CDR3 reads TGTGCCACCAGTGACGACACTAGCGGGGGGGCCTTGAGAACCGGGGAGCTGTTTTTT.

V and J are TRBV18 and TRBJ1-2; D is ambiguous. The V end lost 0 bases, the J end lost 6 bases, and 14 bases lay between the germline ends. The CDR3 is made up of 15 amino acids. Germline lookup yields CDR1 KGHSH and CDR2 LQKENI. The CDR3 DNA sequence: TGTGCCAGCTCACCACCGTGGGCAGGTCTTGATGGCTACACCTTC. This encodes CASSPPWAGLDGYTF.

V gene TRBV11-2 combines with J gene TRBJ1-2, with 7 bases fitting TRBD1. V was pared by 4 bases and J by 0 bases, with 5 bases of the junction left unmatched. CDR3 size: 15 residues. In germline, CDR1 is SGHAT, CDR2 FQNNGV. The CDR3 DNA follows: TGTGCCAGCAGCTCTGGGACAGTGACTAACTATGGCTACACCTTC. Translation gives CASSSGTVTNYGYTF.

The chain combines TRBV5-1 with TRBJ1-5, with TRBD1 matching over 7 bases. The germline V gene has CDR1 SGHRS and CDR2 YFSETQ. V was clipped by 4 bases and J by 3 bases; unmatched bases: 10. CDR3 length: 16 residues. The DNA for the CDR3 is TGCGCCAGCAGCATCACCCCGGGACAGACCAATCAGCCCCAGCATTTT. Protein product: CASSITPGQTNQPQHF.

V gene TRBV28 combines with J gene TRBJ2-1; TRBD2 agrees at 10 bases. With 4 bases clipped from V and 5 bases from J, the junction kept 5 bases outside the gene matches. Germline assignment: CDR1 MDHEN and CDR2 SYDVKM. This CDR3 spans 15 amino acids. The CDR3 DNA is TGTGCCAGCAGTTACCTAGCGGGGGCCGACAATGAGCAGTTCTTC. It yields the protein CASSYLAGADNEQFF.

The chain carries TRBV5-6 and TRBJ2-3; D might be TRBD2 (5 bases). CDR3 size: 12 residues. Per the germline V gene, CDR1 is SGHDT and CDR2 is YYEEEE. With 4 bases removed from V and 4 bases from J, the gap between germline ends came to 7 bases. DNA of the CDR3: TGTGCCAGCAGCCCGGGATCAGATACGCAGTATTTT. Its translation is CASSPGSDTQYF.

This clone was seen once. DNA for the CDR3: TGCGCCAGCACCCCGGGACAGAGTACTGAAAAACTGTTTTTT. Its protein product is CASTPGQSTEKLFF. J is TRBJ1-4 and V is TRBV5-1; 7 nucleotides align to TRBD1. This CDR3 has 14 residues. Trimming cost V 6 bases and J 7 bases; bases outside gene matches: 9. Germline V gene sequence: CDR1 SGHRS, CDR2 YFSETQ.

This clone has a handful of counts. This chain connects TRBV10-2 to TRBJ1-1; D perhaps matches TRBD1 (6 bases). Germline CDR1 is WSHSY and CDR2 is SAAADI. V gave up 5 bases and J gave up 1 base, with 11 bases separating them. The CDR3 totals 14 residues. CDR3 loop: CASSRPTGNTEAFF. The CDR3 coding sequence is TGCGCCAGCAGTCGACCGACAGGGAACACTGAAGCTTTCTTT.

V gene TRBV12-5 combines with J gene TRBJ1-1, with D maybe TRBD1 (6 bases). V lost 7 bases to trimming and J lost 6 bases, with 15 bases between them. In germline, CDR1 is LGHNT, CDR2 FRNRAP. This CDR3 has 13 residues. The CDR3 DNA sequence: TGTGCTAGTGCCCCGGTAGGGGGGGCTGAAGCTTTCTTT. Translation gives CASAPVGGAEAFF. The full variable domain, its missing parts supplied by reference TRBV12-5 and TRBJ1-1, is DARVTQTPRHKVTEMGQEVTMRCQPILGHNTVFWYRQTMMQGLELLAYFRNRAPLDDSGMPKDRFSAEMPDATLATLKIQPSEPRDSAVYFCASAPVGGAEAFFGQGTRLTVV.

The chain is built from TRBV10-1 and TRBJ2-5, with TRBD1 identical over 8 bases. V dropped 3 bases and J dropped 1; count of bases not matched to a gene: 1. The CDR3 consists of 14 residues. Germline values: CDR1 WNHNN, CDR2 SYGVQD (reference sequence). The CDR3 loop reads CASSDTGGQETQYF. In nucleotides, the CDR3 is TGCGCCAGCAGTGATACAGGGGGCCAAGAGACCCAGTACTTC.

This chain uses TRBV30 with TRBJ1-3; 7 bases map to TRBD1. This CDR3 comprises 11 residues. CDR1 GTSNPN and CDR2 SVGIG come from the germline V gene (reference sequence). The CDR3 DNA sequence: TGTGCAGGGACAGCTGGAAACACCATATATTTT. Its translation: CAGTAGNTIYF.

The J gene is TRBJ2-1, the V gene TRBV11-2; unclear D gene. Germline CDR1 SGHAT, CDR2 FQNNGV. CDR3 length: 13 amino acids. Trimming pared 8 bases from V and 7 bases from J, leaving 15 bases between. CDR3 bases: TGTGCCAGCGGTACCTGGGCTGCGAATGAGCAGTTCTTC. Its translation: CASGTWAANEQFF.

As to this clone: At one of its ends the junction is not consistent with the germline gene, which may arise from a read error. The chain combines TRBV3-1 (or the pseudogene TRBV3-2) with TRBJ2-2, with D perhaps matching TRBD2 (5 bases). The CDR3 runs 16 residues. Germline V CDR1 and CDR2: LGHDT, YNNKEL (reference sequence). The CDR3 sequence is CASSQERRGNSGELFF. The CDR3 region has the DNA TGTGCCAGCAGCCAAGAAAGGAGAGGGAACTCCGGGGAGCTGTTTTTT.